This T cell receptor beta chain was found in a study of CXCR3-negative and CXCR3-positive naive CD8 T cells. Study-wide results and limits: Researchers report that CXCR3-positive naive cells carry more hydrophobic TRB CDR3s than CXCR3-negative naive cells.

UMI labels and 5' RACE were used to prepare the TRB cDNA libraries. TCRdb reanalyzed the 5' RACE reads, giving one entry per CDR3 protein sequence and no DNA. Across roughly 8,100 distinct CDR3 sequences, the top ten clones capture under 1.5% of the sample. This clonotype shows up as medium-sized by frequency. Its antigen is not identified. This CDR3 region has 15 residues. The chain has TRBV21-1 and TRBJ2-7; as DNA is missing, the TRBD1 call by TCRdb cannot be tested. TRBV21-1 is designated a pseudogene. Source material: naive CXCR3+ CD8+ T cells from blood. This sample's subset: CD45RO-CCR7+CD27+CD95- naive CD8+ T cells expressing CXCR3 (TNR3+). This clonotype was sampled from a human donor in good health. Some clones in this sample may be carry-over from other donors' samples. CDR3 protein: CASSKDRDRGYEQYF.